This T cell receptor (beta chain) appears in the sequencing data of a study of identical twins. Many counts were recorded for this clonotype. The target antigen is unknown. The CDR3 contains 15 residues. V lost 4 bases and J lost 4; bases outside the gene matches: 9. Whole-study results and caveats: In cord blood, abundant beta clonotypes had fewer insertions; memory showed no trend. Model-predicted out-of-frame TCR alpha sharing fell below observed values in monozygotic twins. For zero-insertion analyses, partial confounding could come from invariant MAIT and iNKT cells.

TCRdb re-derived calls from the 5' RACE reads in MiXCR, one entry per CDR3 protein. The sample holds a few hundred thousand distinct CDR3 sequences, over 12% seen once. The same specimen was also included in a second study, on yellow fever vaccine responses in identical twins. That report adds: Reportedly, the response of twins' T cells to the vaccine seemed partly convergent, partly personalized.

Sequences were obtained from CD4+ T cells sorted from blood. The V gene is TRBV12-3 or TRBV12-4, the J gene TRBJ1-1, with 7 bases that match TRBD1. The sequence derives from a woman aged 18-29 years in good health. The CDR3 spells CASSWTTGLGTEAFF. The CDR3 region has the DNA TGTGCCAGCAGTTGGACGACAGGGCTGGGCACTGAAGCTTTCTTT.